The following is a T cell receptor beta chain sequence with its context. The CDR3 is 13 residues long. The V gene's germline CDR1 is LGHDT and CDR2 YNNKEL (reference sequence). The data derive from a study of blood T cells in healthy people across ages. Primers used in a second PCR of about 6 to 12 cycles were a sample-barcoded 5' primer and a J-beta primer mix. One entry per CDR3 protein, called by TCRdb with MiXCR from the 5' RACE reads. The top ten hold approximately 40% of the sample, which has 700,000 to 900,000 distinct CDR3 sequences, about 53% seen once. The clonotype was recovered from a man aged 80 or over in good health. The specimen sequenced was blood. The J gene is TRBJ2-5, the V gene TRBV3-1; TRBD2 agrees at 11 bases. Near its end, the DNA agrees better with TRBJ2-7, so the J call may be wrong. The CDR3 DNA is TGTGCCAGCAAGGGACTAGCGGCCTACGAGCAGTACTTC. Translated: CASKGLAAYEQYF.